Listed here are 30 T cell receptor beta chains from one sample, sequenced in a study of T cell repertoires in cytomegalovirus infection. These receptors' antigens are unknown. Using its own MiXCR run on the reads, TCRdb lists one record per CDR3 protein. The sample carries 700,000 to 850,000 distinct CDR3 sequences, 30% to 35% recorded once. The input for sequencing was cultured CD8+ T cells from PBMCs, taken from culture after CMV antigen stimulation. Receptor source: a human donor in good health (CMV status not recorded). Some clones in this sample may be carry-over from other donors' samples.

This clonotype has only one observation. The chain employs TRBV5-1 and TRBJ2-1; TRBD2 is a possible D gene (7 bases). Germline CDR1 reads SGHRS; CDR2 reads YFSETQ. Trimming pared 4 bases from V and 2 bases from J, leaving 13 bases between. The length of the CDR3 is 15 residues. The CDR3 here is CASSPWGGAYNEQFF. The CDR3 coding sequence is TGCGCCAGCAGCCCGTGGGGGGGCGCCTACAATGAGCAGTTCTTC.

This clonotype has ten or more counts. The chain joins TRBV6-1 to TRBJ1-2; D may be TRBD1 (6 bases). The germline V and J ends were trimmed by 2 bases and 0 bases, with 16 bases remaining between them. The germline gives CDR1 MNHNS, CDR2 SASEGT. This CDR3 has 17 amino acids. The CDR3 DNA reads as TGTGCCAGCAGTGAAATGGGGGCTCCGACAACTAACTATGGCTACACCTTC. It specifies CASSEMGAPTTNYGYTF.

In its sample, this clonotype was seen a few times. J is TRBJ1-1 and V is TRBV19; a weak D match, TRBD1 (6 bases). The CDR3 spans 12 residues. Germline V lookup: CDR1 LNHDA, CDR2 SQIVND (reference sequence). V shed 5 bases and J shed 6 bases, with 10 bases lying between them. The CDR3 region has the DNA TGTGCCAGTAGTCCAGGGGCCCCTGAAGCTTTCTTT. Protein sequence: CASSPGAPEAFF.

The gene calls are TRBV4-1 and TRBJ2-5; D unresolved. Germline assignment: CDR1 MGHRA and CDR2 YSYEKL. The V end lost 1 base, the J end lost 5 bases, and 8 bases lay between the germline ends. CDR3 length: 13 amino acids. The CDR3 DNA follows: TGCGCCAGCAGCCAAGTGATGGGGGAGACCCAGTACTTC. It translates to CASSQVMGETQYF.

This clonotype was seen ten or more times. This sequence joins TRBV7-8 and TRBJ1-5, with TRBD1 matching 9 bases. The CDR3 extends over 15 amino acids. V trimming: 6 bases; J trimming: 5 bases; junction bases outside the gene matches: 8. CDR1 and CDR2 (germline): SGHVS, FQNEAQ. The CDR3 DNA follows: TGTGCCAGCAGTAAACAAGGGGACAGGGATCAGCCCCAGCATTTT. It specifies CASSKQGDRDQPQHF. Full variable domain (remainder filled in from reference TRBV7-8 and TRBJ1-5): GAGVSQSPRYKVAKRGQDVALRCDPISGHVSLFWYQQALGQGPEFLTYFQNEAQLDKSGLPSDRFFAERPEGSVSTLKIQRTQQEDSAVYLCASSKQGDRDQPQHFGDGTRLSIL.

The table lists this clonotype with a few counts. Written as DNA, the CDR3 is TGTGCCAGCAGTTTGTCCTCCTCCCGTTCGGTTGAAAAACTGTTTTTT. It specifies CASSLSSSRSVEKLFF. This rearrangement joins TRBV27 to TRBJ1-4; the D is unclear. V was cut by 3 bases and J by 7 bases, with 18 bases left in between. The CDR3 length is 16 residues. The germline V gene encodes CDR1 MNHEY and CDR2 SMNVEV (reference sequence).

This clonotype occurred a few times. The chain combines TRBV7-6 with TRBJ1-5; D not resolved. There are 15 residues in the CDR3. Trimming removed 1 base at V and 7 bases at J, with 14 bases between. In germline, CDR1 is SGHVS, CDR2 FNYEAQ. The CDR3 region is CASSLDPAGGQPQHF. The DNA of the CDR3 is TGTGCCAGCAGCTTAGACCCTGCCGGAGGCCAGCCCCAGCATTTT.

This clonotype has only one observation. A much larger clone sits a single nucleotide away, making a read error possible. The V gene is TRBV5-6, the J gene TRBJ2-1; TRBD1 matches 9 bases. This CDR3 contains 15 residues. J gave up 5 bases and V 1 base, and 4 bases lay outside the gene matches. CDR1 and CDR2 from the germline V gene are SGHDT and YYEEEE. CDR3 bases: TGTGCCAGCAGCTTGAGCGGGACAGGGCACAATGAGCAGTTCTTC. This sequence encodes CASSLSGTGHNEQFF.

V is TRBV7-6 and J is TRBJ2-7, with D unclear. Germline V gene sequence: CDR1 SGHVS, CDR2 FNYEAQ. V lost 0 bases and J 5 bases, leaving 14 bases between the germline ends. There are 15 residues in the CDR3. The DNA of the CDR3 is TGTGCCAGCAGCTTAGCGGCCCCCCCTCACCACGAGCAGTACGTC. Translating gives CASSLAAPPHHEQYV.

The CDR3 DNA follows: TGTGCCAGCGGCAGGGACGCGGGATTCAACGGAAACACCATATATTTT. This translates into CASGRDAGFNGNTIYF. J is TRBJ1-3 and V is TRBV6-1; the D gene is possibly TRBD1 (5 bases). Germline CDR1 and CDR2: MNHNS and SASEGT. V was clipped by 8 bases and J by 4 bases, with 21 bases between them. This CDR3 has 16 amino acids.

This clonotype has only a few counts. The V gene is TRBV5-1, the J gene TRBJ1-4, with D possibly matching TRBD1 (5 bases). Germline V gene lookup returns CDR1 SGHRS and CDR2 YFSETQ. V was pared by 6 bases and J by 6 bases, with 18 bases between. This CDR3 is built from 15 residues. The CDR3 here is CASKEGAQVYEKLFF. The DNA of the CDR3 is TGCGCCAGCAAGGAAGGGGCTCAGGTTTATGAAAAACTGTTTTTT.

The sample holds one count of this clonotype. This chain connects TRBV29-1 to TRBJ2-1; D gene ambiguous. Germline V lookup: CDR1 SQVTM, CDR2 ANQGSEA. This CDR3 has 14 amino acids. V gave up 4 bases and J gave up 3 bases, with 13 bases separating them. CDR3 protein: CSVGPGRNYNEQFF. The CDR3 bases are TGCAGCGTTGGCCCGGGCAGGAACTACAATGAGCAGTTCTTC.

This clonotype turned up a few times. The rearrangement uses TRBV27 and TRBJ2-3; TRBD2 matches at 7 bases. The V segment lost 7 bases and the J segment 1 base; nucleotides outside the gene matches: 32. Germline CDR1 MNHEY, CDR2 SMNVEV (reference sequence). CDR3 length: 23 amino acids. The CDR3 loop is CASIPLLGGEGTTHQGGTDTQYF. DNA for the CDR3: TGTGCCAGCATCCCCCTTCTTGGTGGCGAGGGGACTACTCACCAGGGTGGCACAGATACGCAGTATTTT.

The chain combines TRBV7-6 with TRBJ2-2; D remains ambiguous. Germline CDR1 is SGHVS and CDR2 is FNYEAQ. V lost 6 bases and J 6 bases, leaving 14 bases between the germline ends. This CDR3 spans 14 amino acids. The CDR3 is CASSPIGRAGELFF. DNA for the CDR3: TGTGCCAGCAGTCCGATCGGAAGGGCCGGGGAGCTGTTTTTT.

The rearrangement joins TRBV7-9 to TRBJ2-3; D may be TRBD1 (6 bases). V shed 2 bases and J shed 2 bases, with 11 bases lying between them. The CDR3 runs 15 residues. CDR1 and CDR2 (germline): SEHNR, FQNEAQ (reference sequence). The CDR3 loop is CASSLRGQTTDTQYF. For the CDR3, the DNA is TGTGCCAGCAGCTTAAGGGGACAAACCACAGATACGCAGTATTTT.

This clonotype appeared a few times. V gene TRBV10-3 combines with J gene TRBJ2-1, with a weak D call TRBD1 (6 bases). The CDR3 runs 14 residues. Between the trimmed V and J ends, which lost 7 bases and 7 bases, there was a span of 17 bases. Germline CDR1 is ENHRY and CDR2 is SYGVKD. The CDR3, as DNA: TGTGCCATCAAAGCAGGGGTAGGTTCGAATGAGCAGTTCTTC. This gives the protein CAIKAGVGSNEQFF.

A single count supports this clonotype. The chain couples TRBV6-6 to TRBJ2-1; 9 nucleotides line up with TRBD2. Germline V gene sequence: CDR1 MNHNY, CDR2 SVGAGI (reference sequence). CDR3 size: 15 residues. Trimming cost V 2 bases and J 6 bases; bases outside gene matches: 5. The CDR3 DNA is TGTGCCAGCAGTTACGGGCAGCGGGGGGTCAATGAGCAGTTCTTC. Protein sequence: CASSYGQRGVNEQFF.

The chain couples TRBV24-1 to TRBJ2-5; possible D gene TRBD2, 5 bases. The CDR3 length is 13 residues. Trimming took off 1 base at V and 5 bases at J, with 7 bases between the two ends. Germline loops: CDR1 KGHDR, CDR2 SFDVKD. In DNA, the CDR3 is TGTGCCACCAGTGATTTTTCGGGGGAGACCCAGTACTTC. This gives the protein CATSDFSGETQYF.

This clonotype has more than one count but fewer than ten. The chain combines TRBV6-2 or TRBV6-3 with TRBJ2-4; 10 bases are a match to TRBD2. The CDR3 loop spans 12 amino acids. Trimming removed 6 bases from V and 9 bases from J; junction bases left unmatched: 2. Germline loops: CDR1 MNHEY, CDR2 SVGEGT. The CDR3 loop is CASRRTSGIQYF. CDR3 DNA: TGTGCCAGCAGAAGGACTAGCGGCATTCAGTACTTC.

The genes are TRBV6-2 or TRBV6-3 and TRBJ2-5; the match to TRBD2 covers 8 bases. The CDR3 runs 19 residues. Germline V CDR1 and CDR2: MNHEY, SVGEGT. V trimming: 4 bases; J trimming: 1 base; junction bases outside the gene matches: 17. CDR3 amino acids: CASSSQPTWLAGTQETQYF. The CDR3 bases are TGTGCCAGCAGTTCTCAGCCGACGTGGTTAGCGGGGACCCAAGAGACCCAGTACTTC.

The gene calls are TRBV27 and TRBJ2-6, with no clear D. V was pared by 10 bases and J by 2 bases, with 6 bases between. The V gene's germline CDR1 is MNHEY and CDR2 SMNVEV (reference sequence). The CDR3 is 12 amino acids. The CDR3: CATPPGANVLTF. CDR3 bases: TGTGCCACCCCCCCTGGGGCCAACGTCCTGACTTTC.

The V call is TRBV10-2, the J call TRBJ2-5, with a tentative D call TRBD2 (5 bases). The CDR3 spans 16 residues. Trimming shortened V by 5 bases and J by 5 bases, and 21 bases separated the two germline ends. The germline gives CDR1 WSHSY, CDR2 SAAADI. For the CDR3, the DNA is TGCGCCAGCAGTACTACGACTACCGGGGTCCCGGAGACCCAGTACTTC. As protein: CASSTTTTGVPETQYF.

The chain couples TRBV6-5 to TRBJ1-4, with 7 bases lining up with TRBD1. V was clipped by 2 bases and J by 0 bases; unmatched bases: 21. CDR1 and CDR2 (germline): MNHEY, SVGAGI. CDR3 length: 22 residues. The CDR3 DNA follows: TGTGCCAGCAGTTACAGGGGGGGAATTAGGACAGGCGATCATGCAACTAATGAAAAACTGTTTTTT. This gives the protein CASSYRGGIRTGDHATNEKLFF.

In its sample, this clonotype was seen a few times. The chain combines TRBV28 with TRBJ2-3, with no clear D. V shed 3 bases and J shed 1 base, with 11 bases lying between them. Looked up from germline, CDR1 is MDHEN and CDR2 is SYDVKM. CDR3 length: 15 residues. CDR3 sequence (DNA): TGTGCCAGCAGTTTCTATCTCCTGGGCACAGATACGCAGTATTTT. This gives the protein CASSFYLLGTDTQYF.

The table lists this clonotype with a few counts. This chain links TRBV19 with TRBJ1-5, with 7 bases identical to TRBD1. Germline values: CDR1 LNHDA, CDR2 SQIVND (reference sequence). The trim removed 1 base at V and 9 bases at J, leaving 12 bases unmatched. The CDR3 totals 16 residues. This CDR3 reads CASSIAEGQVRRPQHF. DNA of the CDR3: TGTGCCAGTAGTATAGCCGAAGGACAGGTCCGACGGCCCCAGCATTTT.

The rearrangement joins TRBV19 to TRBJ1-2; D is ambiguous. The germline gives CDR1 LNHDA, CDR2 SQIVND (reference sequence). The V and J ends lost 3 bases and 4 bases respectively, with 6 bases between them. This CDR3 region has 12 residues. The CDR3 spells CASSMTAYGYTF. Written as DNA, the CDR3 is TGTGCCAGTAGTATGACGGCCTATGGCTACACCTTC.

V gene TRBV4-1 combines with J gene TRBJ1-5, with D perhaps TRBD1 (6 bases). Trimming took 0 bases from V and 1 from J, leaving 16 bases between them. This CDR3 region has 18 residues. Germline values: CDR1 MGHRA, CDR2 YSYEKL. The CDR3 sequence: CASSQDTVEGGSNQPQHF. Written as DNA, the CDR3 is TGCGCCAGCAGCCAAGATACGGTGGAGGGGGGAAGCAATCAGCCCCAGCATTTT.

This rearrangement joins TRBV6-5 to TRBJ1-5; D is undetermined. V was pared by 2 bases and J by 6 bases, with 11 bases between. In germline, CDR1 is MNHEY, CDR2 SVGAGI. CDR3 length: 14 amino acids. The CDR3 reads CASSYRASSQPQHF. DNA of the CDR3: TGTGCCAGCAGTTACAGGGCTTCAAGTCAGCCCCAGCATTTT.

The J gene is TRBJ1-1, the V gene TRBV19; D gene ambiguous. Germline V CDR1 and CDR2: LNHDA, SQIVND (reference sequence). Trimming took off 4 bases at V and 1 base at J, with 7 bases between the two ends. The CDR3 runs 13 residues. The CDR3 spells CASSNSPNTEAFF. CDR3 bases: TGTGCCAGTAGTAATAGCCCGAACACTGAAGCTTTCTTT.

The chain links TRBV6-4 to TRBJ1-2, with 8 positions matching TRBD1. After removal of 3 bases from V and 0 bases from J, the junction contained 9 bases not matched to a gene. The CDR3 has 17 amino acids. Germline CDR1 is MRHNA and CDR2 is SNTAGT. The CDR3 nucleotides are TGTGCCAGCAGTGAGGGGACAGGACCACTACCTAACTATGGCTACACCTTC. It is translated as CASSEGTGPLPNYGYTF.